This entry describes one T cell receptor beta chain. Its target is unknown. Prepared libraries of TCR beta cDNA carried unique molecular identifiers. Out of roughly 1 to 11 million T cells, some 480,000 cDNA molecules were generated. Using its own MiXCR run on the PCR reads, TCRdb lists one record per CDR3 protein. The table includes 750,000 to 950,000 distinct CDR3 sequences, roughly half detected once. The data were obtained in a study of post-analysis software for immune sequencing data. Across the whole study: Included among the disease courses, which were recorded for the cohort, were relapsing-remitting, secondary progressive and progressive-relapsing multiple sclerosis.

Overall study results and limits: Those samples that were prepared in the same batch co-clustered strongly by F measure. Significantly decreased normalized Chao1 diversity was recorded for multiple sclerosis patients relative to controls. With TRBV5-6, TRBV5-1 and TRBV20-1 included, about five TRBV segments were more frequent in patients than in controls.

This CDR3 is built from 14 residues. Trimming shortened V by 6 bases and J by 1 base, and 12 bases separated the two germline ends. Sample: blood. V and J are TRBV12-3 or TRBV12-4 and TRBJ2-5, with a weak D call TRBD1 (5 bases). The receptor was derived from a girl between 5 and 17 years old with multiple sclerosis. The DNA for the CDR3 is TGTGCCAGCAGCCCCCAGGGAACCCAAGAGACCCAGTACTTC. Protein sequence: CASSPQGTQETQYF.